These 22 T cell receptor beta chains share one sample of origin, sequenced in a study of response to subunit inactivated influenza vaccine. Each CDR3 protein is one row after TCRdb ran MiXCR on the RT-PCR reads. The sample consists of over 800,000 distinct CDR3 sequences, roughly 20% of them appearing once. This material consisted of PBMCs from blood, taken roughly 5 days after vaccination. These receptors all come from a man aged 45-60 years who received an inactivated influenza vaccine.

This chain uses TRBV9 with TRBJ2-5; tentatively, D is TRBD2 (7 bases). CDR1 and CDR2 (germline): SGDLS, YYNGEE. The CDR3 extends over 17 amino acids. Deletions cut 2 bases from V and 2 bases from J, with 19 bases between. Here the CDR3 DNA reads TGTGCCAGCAGCGTGGGAGGGGGGGTGCAGGGACAAGAGACCCAGTACTTC. As protein: CASSVGGGVQGQETQYF.

CDR3 in amino acids: CASSVGISGRAKNIQYF. CDR3 nucleotide sequence: TGTGCCAGCAGCGTAGGTATTAGCGGGAGAGCCAAAAACATTCAGTACTTC. The rearrangement joins TRBV9 to TRBJ2-4; 9 nucleotides align to TRBD2. Germline trimming cut 0 bases from V and 0 bases from J; bases unmatched to any gene: 4. The germline gives CDR1 SGDLS, CDR2 YYNGEE. The CDR3 runs to 17 residues.

This clonotype was detected many times. The chain couples TRBV20-1 to TRBJ1-1; D is perhaps TRBD1 (5 bases). V was pared by 6 bases and J by 4 bases, with 18 bases between. Germline CDR1 and CDR2: DFQATT and SNEGSKA (reference sequence). This CDR3 is built from 14 residues. CDR3: CSATPYRGSTEAFF. CDR3 nucleotides: TGCAGTGCCACCCCCTACCGGGGCTCCACTGAAGCTTTCTTT.

The rearrangement links TRBV18 to TRBJ1-2, with unresolved D. Germline lookup yields CDR1 KGHSH and CDR2 LQKENI. This CDR3 region has 13 residues. V shed 6 bases and J shed 4 bases, with 12 bases lying between them. CDR3 sequence (DNA): TGTGCCAGCTCGCCTAAGGACCTCTATGGCTACACCTTC. Its translation: CASSPKDLYGYTF.

This clonotype was seen only a few times. The chain is built from TRBV12-3 or TRBV12-4 and TRBJ2-7, with 10 bases aligning to TRBD1. This CDR3 has 15 residues. Unmatched junction bases numbered 8, after V lost 4 bases and J lost 5 bases. The CDR3 region has the DNA TGTGCCAGCAGTTCCCCGGGACAGGGGACCCACGAGCAGTACTTC. Encoded protein: CASSSPGQGTHEQYF.

The CDR3 is CASNRGIFGQGAYEQYF. As DNA, the CDR3 is TGTGCCAGCAACCGGGGGATTTTTGGACAGGGGGCCTACGAGCAGTACTTC. The J gene is TRBJ2-7, the V gene TRBV2; 10 bases map to TRBD1. The CDR3 length is 17 residues. Trimming at V came to 7 bases and at J to 2 bases, leaving 14 bases not matched to a gene. The germline gives CDR1 SNHLY, CDR2 FYNNEI.

This clonotype was observed at least ten times. The V call is TRBV29-1, the J call TRBJ2-1; 12 bases map to TRBD2. This CDR3 contains 14 residues. V lost 3 bases and J lost 6; bases outside the gene matches: 3. From germline, CDR1 is SQVTM and CDR2 ANQGSEA. CDR3 nucleotides: TGCAGCGTTGACCCTAGCGGGAGGGGCAATGAGCAGTTCTTC. Protein product: CSVDPSGRGNEQFF.

This chain uses TRBV15 with TRBJ2-7; 7 nucleotides align to TRBD2. Germline CDR1 reads LNHNV; CDR2 reads YYDKDF (reference sequence). With 1 base clipped from V and 3 bases from J, the junction kept 3 bases outside the gene matches. This CDR3 is 14 amino acids long. As DNA, the CDR3 is TGTGCCACCAGCAGAGCGGGGGGAAACTACGAGCAGTACTTC. Translating gives CATSRAGGNYEQYF.

The rearrangement uses TRBV20-1 and TRBJ2-3; no reliable D call. Trimming took 4 bases from V and 0 from J, leaving 11 bases between them. The CDR3 is 14 amino acids. The germline CDR1 and CDR2 sequences are DFQATT and SNEGSKA (reference sequence). The CDR3 loop is CSAKVSSSTDTQYF. DNA for the CDR3: TGCAGTGCTAAGGTCAGCTCTAGCACAGATACGCAGTATTTT.

The chain links TRBV28 to TRBJ1-1, with D tentatively TRBD1 (5 bases). Per the germline V gene, CDR1 is MDHEN and CDR2 is SYDVKM. Trimming removed 2 bases at V and 5 bases at J, with 15 bases between. CDR3 size: 15 residues. CDR3 nucleotide sequence: TGTGCCAGCAGTTTAGGGGTGCACGGGGGGACTGAAGCTTTCTTT. It is translated as CASSLGVHGGTEAFF.

V usage is TRBV7-2 and J usage is TRBJ2-1, with 7 bases that match TRBD1. The junction had 10 bases not matched to a gene; V was cut back by 5 bases and J by 15 bases. The V gene's germline CDR1 is SGHTA and CDR2 FQGNSA. This CDR3 spans 12 amino acids. The CDR3 DNA reads TGTGCCAGCAGCCTTGACAGGGTAAAGCGGTTCTTC. The encoded protein is CASSLDRVKRFF.

This clonotype was seen repeatedly, ten times or more. The chain has TRBV12-3 or TRBV12-4 and TRBJ2-2; 10 bases agree with TRBD2. The CDR3 consists of 14 residues. V shed 6 bases and J 6 bases; nucleotides not matched to a gene: 4. As DNA, the CDR3 is TGTGCCAGCAGGCTAGCGGGAGCCCCCGGGGAGCTGTTTTTT. It specifies CASRLAGAPGELFF.

This clonotype was counted a few times. The chain joins TRBV7-2 to TRBJ2-3; 10 bases map to TRBD2. This CDR3 is 17 amino acids long. Trimming cost V 1 base and J 0 bases; bases outside gene matches: 4. Germline V lookup: CDR1 SGHTA, CDR2 FQGNSA. CDR3 residues: CASSLGSGGASTDTQYF. CDR3 nucleotides: TGTGCCAGCAGCTTAGGGAGCGGGGGGGCTAGCACAGATACGCAGTATTTT.

This clonotype was seen a handful of times. This chain connects TRBV20-1 to TRBJ2-1; D may be TRBD1 or TRBD2 (5 bases each). Trimming took 3 bases from V and 5 from J, leaving 11 bases between them. The CDR3 totals 13 residues. In germline, CDR1 is DFQATT, CDR2 SNEGSKA (reference sequence). CDR3 in DNA: TGCAGTGCTAGTGGTGGGGGAGACAATGAGCAGTTCTTC. Translated, it gives CSASGGGDNEQFF.

This clonotype came up a few times. This chain joins TRBV6-2 or TRBV6-3 and TRBJ2-3; D uncertain. The germline V gene has CDR1 MNHEY and CDR2 SVGEGT. This CDR3 spans 13 amino acids. Trimming cost V 1 base and J 4 bases, with 6 bases left between them. This chain's CDR3 is CASSYWSSDTQYF. DNA of the CDR3: TGTGCCAGCAGTTACTGGTCTTCAGATACGCAGTATTTT.

This clonotype was recorded many times. The chain carries TRBV10-3 and TRBJ2-7; no reliable D call. This CDR3 comprises 11 residues. Between the trimmed V and J ends, which lost 4 bases and 3 bases, there was a span of 4 bases. Germline lookup yields CDR1 ENHRY and CDR2 SYGVKD. The CDR3 reads CAISGSYEQYF. The CDR3 nucleotides are TGTGCCATCAGTGGAAGCTACGAGCAGTACTTC.

A few counts support this clonotype. This chain uses TRBV6-2 or TRBV6-3 with TRBJ1-1, with D tentatively TRBD1 (6 bases). Germline V gives CDR1 MNHEY, CDR2 SVGEGT. This CDR3 spans 13 amino acids. V dropped 7 bases and J dropped 9 bases, with 18 bases sitting between them. Here the CDR3 reads CASKRQATVKAFF. The DNA for the CDR3 is TGTGCCAGCAAGAGACAGGCGACGGTAAAAGCTTTCTTT.

The V and J genes are TRBV6-1 and TRBJ1-1, with D possibly TRBD1 on 5 matching bases. From germline, CDR1 is MNHNS and CDR2 SASEGT. Between the trimmed V and J ends, which lost 0 bases and 4 bases, there was a span of 18 bases. The CDR3 loop spans 17 amino acids. The CDR3 DNA is TGTGCCAGCAGTGAAGCCGAGGGGCACCTTTTGGGCACTGAAGCTTTCTTT. It yields the protein CASSEAEGHLLGTEAFF.

In this sample, this clonotype turned up a few times. The gene calls are TRBV27 and TRBJ2-1; 7 bases match TRBD2. Germline V gene data show CDR1 as MNHEY and CDR2 as SMNVEV (reference sequence). J gave up 0 bases and V 0 bases, and 11 bases lay outside the gene matches. The length of the CDR3 is 19 residues. The CDR3 region is CASSLSPGGLDSSYNEQFF. The CDR3 DNA is TGTGCCAGCAGTTTATCGCCAGGCGGACTAGATAGCTCCTACAATGAGCAGTTCTTC.

The chain joins TRBV15 to TRBJ2-2; D ambiguous. The CDR3 contains 16 residues. In germline, CDR1 is LNHNV, CDR2 YYDKDF (reference sequence). Trimming took off 0 bases at V and 5 bases at J, with 13 bases between the two ends. The CDR3 region is CATSRDPRPWTGELFF. CDR3 coding DNA: TGTGCCACCAGCAGAGATCCGCGGCCTTGGACCGGGGAGCTGTTTTTT. The variable domain in full, completed from reference TRBV15 and TRBJ2-2, reads DAMVIQNPRYQVTQFGKPVTLSCSQTLNHNVMYWYQQKSSQAPKLLFHYYDKDFNNEADTPDNFQSRRPNTSFCFLDIRSPGLGDTAMYLCATSRDPRPWTGELFFGEGSRLTVL.

This rearrangement joins TRBV20-1 to TRBJ2-7, with 8 positions matching TRBD1. V was clipped by 8 bases and J by 3 bases; unmatched bases: 9. This CDR3 is 13 amino acids long. Germline V gene lookup returns CDR1 DFQATT and CDR2 SNEGSKA (reference sequence). As DNA, the CDR3 is TGCAGTACCCAGGGGGCGTCTATCTACGAGCAGTACTTC. Protein product: CSTQGASIYEQYF.

This clonotype was counted a few times. This chain links TRBV12-3 or TRBV12-4 with TRBJ2-1; D remains ambiguous. The V gene lost 7 bases and the J gene lost 4 bases, with 8 bases spanning the gap. This CDR3 is built from 12 residues. The CDR3 DNA reads as TGTGCCAGCACGGTGGGGTACAATGAGCAGTTCTTC. Its translation: CASTVGYNEQFF.